The T cell receptor (beta chain) described here comes from a study of human T cells and chemical hapten exposure. TCRdb analysed the RACE reads with MiXCR anew, one entry per CDR3 protein. The repertoire consists of 350,000 to 450,000 distinct CDR3 sequences, with 4.5% to 6% occurring once and the leading ten covering roughly 2.6%. This clonotype has a count of ten or more. Described time point: pre-sensitization, week 0. Documented treatment: therapeutic diphenylcyclopropenone sensitization with weekly scalp DPC. Blood draws preceded each patch test application. The germline V gene encodes CDR1 SGHTA and CDR2 FQGNSA. This CDR3 region has 19 residues. The ends were cut back, 5 bases at V and 1 base at J, with 21 bases in the middle.

This TCR was recovered from a woman between 45 and 65 years old with alopecia areata. Some clones in this sample may be carry-over from other donors' samples. The V call is TRBV7-2, the J call TRBJ2-6; the D gene is possibly TRBD2 (6 bases). Sequences were derived from whole blood, sampled in connection with sensitization to the hapten diphenylcyclopropenone (DPC). CDR3 nucleotides: TGTGCCAGCAGCCTATATCCCGCCGGACGGGGGTCTGGGGCCAACGTCCTGACTTTC. It encodes CASSLYPAGRGSGANVLTF. Variable domain in full (rest from reference TRBV7-2 and TRBJ2-6): GAGVSQSPSNKVTEKGKDVELRCDPISGHTALYWYRQSLGQGLEFLIYFQGNSAPDKSGLPSDRFSAERTGGSVSTLTIQRTQQEDSAVYLCASSLYPAGRGSGANVLTFGAGSRLTVL.